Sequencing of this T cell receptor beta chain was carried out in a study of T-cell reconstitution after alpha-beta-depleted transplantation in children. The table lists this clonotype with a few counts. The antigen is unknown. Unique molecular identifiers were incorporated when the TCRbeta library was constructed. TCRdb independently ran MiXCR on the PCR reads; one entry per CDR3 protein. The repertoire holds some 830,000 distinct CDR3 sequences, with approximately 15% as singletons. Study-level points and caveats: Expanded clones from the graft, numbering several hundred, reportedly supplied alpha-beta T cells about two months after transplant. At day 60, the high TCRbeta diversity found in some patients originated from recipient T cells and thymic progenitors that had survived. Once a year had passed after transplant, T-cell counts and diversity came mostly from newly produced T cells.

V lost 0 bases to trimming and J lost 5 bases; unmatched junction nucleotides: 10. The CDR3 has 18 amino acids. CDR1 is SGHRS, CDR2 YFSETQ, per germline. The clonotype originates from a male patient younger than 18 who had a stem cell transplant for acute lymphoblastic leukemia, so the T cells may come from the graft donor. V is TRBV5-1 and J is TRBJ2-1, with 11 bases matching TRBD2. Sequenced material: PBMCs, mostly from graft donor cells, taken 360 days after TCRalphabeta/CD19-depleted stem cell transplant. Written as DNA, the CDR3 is TGCGCCAGCAGCTTGGCCCCCTTGACTAGCGGGATCGACAATGAGCAGTTCTTC. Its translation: CASSLAPLTSGIDNEQFF.